The 27 T cell receptor beta chains below all came from one sample that was sequenced in a study of technical replicates of blood from several donors. The data were produced by immunoSEQ multiplex PCR, yet TCRdb's version contains in-frame clones alone and is incomplete. The table includes 95,000 to 100,000 clones, just over 95% detected once. Sequenced material: T cells isolated from PBMCs. The source of these receptors is a human donor in good health.

The chain carries TRBV28 and TRBJ2-1; D might be TRBD2 (5 bases). Trimming took 4 bases from V and 1 from J, leaving 20 bases between them. This CDR3 has 18 residues. Germline loops: CDR1 MDHEN, CDR2 SYDVKM. CDR3 coding DNA: TGTGCCAGCAGTTCCCTCTTTAGGAGCGGCACTTCCTACAATGAGCAGTTCTTC. Protein product: CASSSLFRSGTSYNEQFF.

The chain uses TRBV28 and TRBJ1-2; 7 bases are shared with TRBD1. The V segment lost 8 bases and the J segment 4 bases; nucleotides outside the gene matches: 13. The CDR3 totals 15 residues. Germline V gene lookup returns CDR1 MDHEN and CDR2 SYDVKM. The CDR3 is CASVKGLDRVYGYTF. The CDR3 bases are TGTGCCAGCGTTAAGGGGCTTGACAGGGTCTATGGCTACACCTTC.

The chain carries TRBV18 and TRBJ1-5; D call uncertain. The V gene lost 6 bases and the J gene lost 5 bases, with 17 bases spanning the gap. Germline CDR1 KGHSH, CDR2 LQKENI. The CDR3 has 15 residues. The CDR3 is CASSRETLGDQPQHF. The CDR3 nucleotides are TGTGCCAGCTCGAGGGAAACCTTGGGCGATCAGCCCCAGCATTTT.

V usage is TRBV19 and J usage is TRBJ1-6; D may be TRBD1 (5 bases). V shed 6 bases and J shed 0 bases, with 12 bases lying between them. The germline V gene has CDR1 LNHDA and CDR2 SQIVND (reference sequence). This CDR3 is built from 16 residues. DNA of the CDR3: TGTGCCAGTAGAGAGCAGGGCAGCTCCTATAATTCACCCCTCCACTTT. Translated: CASREQGSSYNSPLHF.

The chain employs TRBV29-1 and TRBJ1-6; TRBD1 matches at 7 bases. Trimming removed 6 bases from V and 5 bases from J; junction bases left unmatched: 4. CDR3 size: 13 residues. Germline V gene sequence: CDR1 SQVTM, CDR2 ANQGSEA. This CDR3 is CSVSQGDNSPLHF. CDR3 nucleotides: TGCAGCGTGTCCCAGGGGGATAATTCACCCCTCCACTTT.

V gene TRBV7-3 combines with J gene TRBJ2-1; D gene ambiguous. The germline CDR1 and CDR2 sequences are SGHTA and FQGTGA. The CDR3 has 14 amino acids. V was pared by 5 bases and J by 6 bases, with 14 bases between. CDR3 residues: CASSLMKTTNEQFF. The CDR3, as DNA: TGTGCCAGCAGCCTAATGAAGACAACCAATGAGCAGTTCTTC.

The rearrangement joins TRBV6-1 to TRBJ2-1; 13 bases fit TRBD2. CDR3 length: 18 amino acids. The junction had 8 bases not matched to a gene; V was cut back by 4 bases and J by 2 bases. The germline V gene encodes CDR1 MNHNS and CDR2 SASEGT. CDR3 residues: CASSGTGTSGVTYNEQFF. CDR3 sequence (DNA): TGTGCCAGCAGTGGGACCGGGACTAGCGGGGTTACCTACAATGAGCAGTTCTTC.

The rearrangement links TRBV6-5 to TRBJ1-2; TRBD1 is a possible D gene (6 bases). The germline V gene has CDR1 MNHEY and CDR2 SVGAGI. The CDR3 loop spans 15 amino acids. Trimming removed 5 bases at V and 0 bases at J, with 13 bases between. The CDR3 bases are TGTGCCAGCAGTCGCCGGGACACAGCTAACTATGGCTACACCTTC. Its translation: CASSRRDTANYGYTF.

The chain links TRBV28 to TRBJ2-5; D is ambiguous. Deletions cut 4 bases from V and 8 bases from J, with 14 bases between. Germline values: CDR1 MDHEN, CDR2 SYDVKM. The CDR3 totals 13 residues. CDR3: CASSYTPFVTQYF. CDR3 nucleotide sequence: TGTGCCAGCAGTTATACTCCCTTTGTTACCCAGTACTTC.

The chain joins TRBV30 to TRBJ2-2; D is uncertain. Germline CDR1 is GTSNPN and CDR2 is SVGIG (reference sequence). V was pared by 0 bases and J by 5 bases, with 7 bases between. The CDR3 runs to 13 residues. The CDR3 region has the DNA TGTGCCTGGAGTGTACACAAGACCGGGGAGCTGTTTTTT. Translation gives CAWSVHKTGELFF.

The chain recombines TRBV6-1 with TRBJ2-3, with 13 bases lining up with TRBD2. This CDR3 is 20 amino acids long. Germline V gene data show CDR1 as MNHNS and CDR2 as SASEGT. The V gene end was trimmed by 1 base and the J gene end by 1 base; junction bases not matched to a gene: 11. The CDR3 reads CASSEVLGLAGVWGTDTQYF. Here the CDR3 DNA reads TGTGCCAGCAGTGAAGTGCTTGGACTAGCGGGAGTTTGGGGCACAGATACGCAGTATTTT.

The chain combines TRBV14 with TRBJ2-6; tentatively, D is TRBD1 (5 bases). Germline loops: CDR1 SGHDN, CDR2 FVKESK. Trimming took 4 bases from V and 2 from J, leaving 9 bases between them. This CDR3 region has 15 residues. The chain's CDR3 is CASSPRGAGANVLTF. In nucleotides, the CDR3 is TGTGCCAGCAGCCCAAGGGGTGCTGGGGCCAACGTCCTGACTTTC.

The rearrangement links TRBV28 to TRBJ1-2, with D tentatively TRBD1 (5 bases). The V end was cut by 6 bases, the J end by 3 bases, with 14 bases between. The CDR3 consists of 14 residues. Germline lookup yields CDR1 MDHEN and CDR2 SYDVKM. The CDR3 loop reads CASREGIGDYGYTF. In nucleotides, the CDR3 is TGTGCCAGCAGGGAAGGGATAGGGGACTATGGCTACACCTTC.

The rearrangement uses TRBV5-1 and TRBJ2-7; TRBD1 agrees at 11 bases. The germline V gene encodes CDR1 SGHRS and CDR2 YFSETQ. The CDR3 extends over 15 amino acids. V lost 4 bases to trimming and J lost 6 bases; unmatched junction nucleotides: 9. In DNA, the CDR3 is TGCGCCAGCAGCCCGGGACAGGGGGTCTCACGCGAGCAGTACTTC. Protein sequence: CASSPGQGVSREQYF.

The rearrangement uses TRBV4-1 and TRBJ1-5, with 9 bases aligning to TRBD1. The junction had 17 bases not matched to a gene; V was cut back by 3 bases and J by 5 bases. Germline CDR1 reads MGHRA; CDR2 reads YSYEKL. The CDR3 loop spans 19 amino acids. CDR3 residues: CASSHLAVRQGVLHQPQHF. Here the CDR3 DNA reads TGCGCCAGCAGCCATCTCGCCGTCAGACAGGGGGTTCTCCATCAGCCCCAGCATTTT.

V gene TRBV5-1 combines with J gene TRBJ1-1, with D possibly TRBD1 on 5 matching bases. CDR1 and CDR2 (germline): SGHRS, YFSETQ. V lost 0 bases and J 5 bases, leaving 11 bases between the germline ends. CDR3 size: 14 residues. As DNA, the CDR3 is TGCGCCAGCAGCTTGGTAGGGGTTCGGACTGAAGCTTTCTTT. It translates to CASSLVGVRTEAFF.

V usage is TRBV6-5 and J usage is TRBJ1-2; unclear D gene. The CDR3 loop spans 15 amino acids. The V gene lost 0 bases and the J gene lost 2 bases, with 10 bases spanning the gap. Per the germline V gene, CDR1 is MNHEY and CDR2 is SVGAGI. Written as DNA, the CDR3 is TGTGCCAGCAGTTACTCGGAAGGACTAAACTATGGCTACACCTTC. Its translation: CASSYSEGLNYGYTF.

The V gene is TRBV2, the J gene TRBJ2-1, with TRBD2 identical over 11 bases. CDR3 length equals 14 residues. V lost 10 bases, J lost 4 bases, and 6 bases stayed unmatched. CDR1 is SNHLY and CDR2 is FYNNEI in the germline V gene. The CDR3 loop reads CATMTSGKYNEQFF. CDR3 coding DNA: TGTGCCACTATGACTAGCGGGAAGTACAATGAGCAGTTCTTC.

The chain employs TRBV2 and TRBJ2-1, with D possibly being TRBD2 (5 bases). Germline loops: CDR1 SNHLY, CDR2 FYNNEI. This CDR3 has 14 amino acids. V was trimmed by 6 bases and J by 4 bases, leaving 13 bases between them. CDR3 sequence reads: CASRTTGIYNEQFF. The CDR3 DNA reads as TGTGCCAGCAGGACAACGGGGATTTACAATGAGCAGTTCTTC.

The V gene is TRBV5-4, the J gene TRBJ2-1; D uncertain. Trimming cost V 4 bases and J 7 bases, with 9 bases left between them. CDR3 length: 12 residues. Germline V gene sequence: CDR1 SGHNT, CDR2 YYREEE (reference sequence). This chain's CDR3 is CASSATENEQFF. The CDR3 region has the DNA TGTGCCAGCAGCGCAACAGAGAATGAGCAGTTCTTC. Variable domain in full (rest from reference TRBV5-4 and TRBJ2-1): ETGVTQSPTHLIKTRGQQVTLRCSSQSGHNTVSWYQQALGQGPQFIFQYYREEENGRGNFPPRFSGLQFPNYSSELNVNALELDDSALYLCASSATENEQFFGPGTRLTVL.

This clone was counted between two and nine times. V usage is TRBV18 and J usage is TRBJ1-5; perhaps TRBD1 as D (6 bases). Trimming removed 0 bases from V and 3 bases from J, with 15 bases in between. The germline V gene has CDR1 KGHSH and CDR2 LQKENI. The CDR3 is 17 residues long. The CDR3, as DNA: TGTGCCAGCTCACCACCGAATAGGGGGTCGGTCAATCAGCCCCAGCATTTT. It encodes CASSPPNRGSVNQPQHF.

The genes are TRBV11-3 and TRBJ2-1; tentative D call: TRBD1 (6 bases). Germline V lookup: CDR1 SGHNT, CDR2 YENEEA. The CDR3 has 15 amino acids. Trimming shortened V by 2 bases and J by 5 bases, and 13 bases separated the two germline ends. The CDR3 nucleotides read TGTGCCAGCAGCTTAAACCGGGACAACAACAATGAGCAGTTCTTC. Translating it yields CASSLNRDNNNEQFF.

The chain employs TRBV9 and TRBJ1-2; no reliable D call. Germline CDR1 SGDLS, CDR2 YYNGEE. The CDR3 is made up of 13 amino acids. V lost 4 bases and J 2 bases, leaving 9 bases between the germline ends. The CDR3 DNA reads TGTGCCAGCAGCTCTCAGGCAAACTATGGCTACACCTTC. Amino acids: CASSSQANYGYTF.

This rearrangement joins TRBV7-3 to TRBJ2-3; 7 bases align to TRBD1. V was pared by 1 base and J by 7 bases, with 8 bases of the junction left unmatched. The germline V gene has CDR1 SGHTA and CDR2 FQGTGA. The CDR3 covers 15 residues. CDR3 amino acids: CASSLSNRGSYTQYF. CDR3 nucleotides: TGTGCCAGCAGCTTAAGTAACAGGGGATCATATACGCAGTATTTT. The complete variable domain, with remaining parts taken from reference TRBV7-3 and TRBJ2-3, reads GAGVSQTPSNKVTEKGKYVELRCDPISGHTALYWYRQSLGQGPEFLIYFQGTGAADDSGLPNDRFFAVRPEGSVSTLKIQRTERGDSAVYLCASSLSNRGSYTQYFGPGTRLTVL.

This clone has a single count. The rearrangement joins TRBV7-9 to TRBJ2-5; 8 bases are shared with TRBD2. V shed 1 base, J shed 4 bases, and the junction held 8 bases outside the gene matches. CDR1 is SEHNR, CDR2 FQNEAQ, per germline (reference sequence). The CDR3 totals 16 residues. The CDR3 coding sequence is TGTGCCAGCAGCTTAGATGTGACGGGGGGGAGAGAGACCCAGTACTTC. Protein: CASSLDVTGGRETQYF.

CDR3 DNA sequence: TGTGCCAGCAGCGCAGAGGGAACTTATCAGCCCCAGCATTTT. Its protein product is CASSAEGTYQPQHF. The chain recombines TRBV9 with TRBJ1-5; D is ambiguous. Between the trimmed V and J ends, which lost 3 bases and 5 bases, there was a span of 12 bases. This CDR3 comprises 14 residues. From germline, CDR1 is SGDLS and CDR2 YYNGEE.

The chain couples TRBV11-1 to TRBJ2-5; 13 nucleotides match TRBD2. Germline V gene sequence: CDR1 SGHAT, CDR2 FQDESV (reference sequence). This CDR3 is 16 amino acids long. With V trimmed by 2 bases and J by 5 bases, 5 bases remained unmatched. As DNA, the CDR3 is TGTGCCAGCAGCTTAACTAGCGGGGGGGCCTTGGAGACCCAGTACTTC. Amino acid sequence: CASSLTSGGALETQYF.